This record concerns one T cell receptor beta chain sequence. Its antigen is currently unknown. The data derive from a study of a mutant IDH1 vaccine in newly diagnosed glioma. Study context: Vaccination started 4-6 weeks after radiotherapy alone, or with temozolomide cycles. It was at week 35 that visit V12 occurred, and at week 47 that visit V13 did. Before enrollment, the patients had been treated with radiotherapy alone, temozolomide alone, or both together. Most of them had received both. Treated patients comprised approximately 62% males and around 40% females, mean age roughly 37 years.

Trimming shortened V by 3 bases and J by 5 bases, and 8 bases separated the two germline ends. The CDR3 has 13 amino acids. Germline CDR1 MNHNS, CDR2 SASEGT. Clones were sequenced by immunoSEQ multiplex PCR, and TCRdb holds only the in-frame ones, with some missing. The sample lists over 55,000 clones, about four fifths occurring once. The time point denotes: week 35, safety follow-up. In the vaccine, a single dose held 300 ug of the mutant IDH1 20-mer peptide, along with topical imiquimod. The chain carries TRBV6-1 and TRBJ1-5, with no clear D. The sequenced sample was PBMCs, obtained from a glioma patient whose treatment included an IDH1 peptide vaccine. This TCR came from a man in his forties or fifties with glioma. The CDR3 protein is CASSDTWDQPQHF. The CDR3 DNA reads as TGTGCCAGCAGTGACACCTGGGATCAGCCCCAGCATTTT.